The sequence of this T cell receptor (beta chain) was determined in a study of blood T cells in healthy people across ages. Study-level findings and limits: More naive CD4+ cells and higher diversity marked long-lived donors relative to aged donors.

As for this clonotype: Its target is unknown.

The germline CDR1 and CDR2 sequences are DFQATT and SNEGSKA (reference sequence). After removal of 8 bases from V and 1 base from J, the junction contained 2 bases not matched to a gene. The CDR3 totals 13 residues. A second PCR of 7 to 11 cycles used a sample-barcoded 5' primer and a J-beta primer mix. TCRdb analysed the 5' RACE reads with MiXCR anew, one entry per CDR3 protein. The sample yields 700,000 to 950,000 distinct CDR3 sequences, more than 45% seen once. The specimen sequenced was blood. The source is a man aged 30 to 39 in good health. The rearrangement uses TRBV20-1 and TRBJ2-1; 10 bases agree with TRBD2. DNA for the CDR3: TGCAGTAGAGCGGGAGGGTCCTACAATGAGCAGTTCTTC. It is translated as CSRAGGSYNEQFF.